These 30 T cell receptor beta chains share one sample of origin, sequenced in a study of T cell repertoires in cytomegalovirus infection. MiXCR, applied by TCRdb to the reads, yields one record per CDR3 protein. The sample lists some 390,000 distinct CDR3 sequences, 15% to 20% occurring once. Sequenced input: PBMCs. The receptor source for this set is a human donor in good health (CMV status not recorded). Some clones in this sample may be carry-over from other donors' samples.

The V and J genes are TRBV5-1 and TRBJ2-3, with TRBD2 as a possible D gene (5 bases). The length of the CDR3 is 13 residues. The V and J ends lost 2 bases and 2 bases respectively, with 6 bases between them. Germline V gene sequence: CDR1 SGHRS, CDR2 YFSETQ. The CDR3 DNA is TGCGCCAGCAGCTTACTAGTCACAGATACGCAGTATTTT. Its translation is CASSLLVTDTQYF.

This clonotype has more than one count but fewer than ten. V and J are TRBV7-8 and TRBJ2-1, with D perhaps being TRBD1 or TRBD2 (6 bases each). The CDR3 is 16 residues long. V lost 5 bases and J lost 4, with 18 bases in between. Germline values: CDR1 SGHVS, CDR2 FQNEAQ. The CDR3 protein is CASSPTGATVYNEQFF. Here the CDR3 DNA reads TGTGCCAGCAGCCCCACGGGGGCGACAGTTTACAATGAGCAGTTCTTC.

The chain has TRBV7-9 and TRBJ1-1; no reliable D call. The CDR3 length is 14 residues. Germline CDR1 SEHNR, CDR2 FQNEAQ (reference sequence). V gave up 0 bases and J gave up 11 bases, with 16 bases separating them. CDR3 residues: CASSLAPRGIDAFF. The CDR3 DNA is TGTGCCAGCAGCTTAGCGCCCCGAGGAATTGACGCTTTCTTT.

The sample holds a few counts of this clonotype. V usage is TRBV6-2 or TRBV6-3 and J usage is TRBJ2-3; D might be TRBD2 (5 bases). Germline V gene data show CDR1 as MNHEY and CDR2 as SVGEGT. The CDR3 totals 17 residues. V lost 0 bases to trimming and J lost 4 bases, with 17 bases between them. CDR3 in DNA: TGTGCCAGCAGTTACTCGAACGGGGTCCATGGGGCAGATACGCAGTATTTT. Translated: CASSYSNGVHGADTQYF.

This clonotype was observed many times. The chain couples TRBV12-3 or TRBV12-4 to TRBJ2-1; 9 nucleotides line up with TRBD1. The junction had 5 bases not matched to a gene; V was cut back by 5 bases and J by 6 bases. The CDR3 runs 14 residues. CDR3 coding DNA: TGTGCCAGCAGTCCAACAGGGGGCCCCAATGAGCAGTTCTTC. It codes for CASSPTGGPNEQFF.

This clonotype occurred a few times. This chain connects TRBV7-8 to TRBJ1-1; D possibly corresponds to TRBD1 (6 bases). This CDR3 is 13 amino acids long. Per the germline V gene, CDR1 is SGHVS and CDR2 is FQNEAQ. With 1 base removed from V and 10 bases from J, the gap between germline ends came to 13 bases. The CDR3 DNA is TGTGCCAGCAGCTTAGTAACAGGGAAAGGAGCTTTCTTT. This encodes CASSLVTGKGAFF.

This clonotype was picked up a small number of times. The J gene is TRBJ1-3, the V gene TRBV5-1; no firm D call. The CDR3 length is 15 residues. Germline CDR1 reads SGHRS; CDR2 reads YFSETQ. Trimming pared 2 bases from V and 2 bases from J, leaving 11 bases between. CDR3 amino acids: CASSFGLQTGNTIYF. In DNA form, the CDR3 reads TGCGCCAGCAGCTTTGGACTCCAAACTGGAAACACCATATATTTT.

This clonotype has ten or more counts. The chain recombines TRBV12-3 or TRBV12-4 with TRBJ1-3, with D possibly being TRBD1 (5 bases). V lost 5 bases, J lost 4 bases, and 12 bases lay in between. This CDR3 is 14 amino acids long. CDR3 amino acids: CASSHRDQGNTIYF. The DNA for the CDR3 is TGTGCCAGCAGTCATCGGGACCAAGGAAACACCATATATTTT.

This clonotype was detected a few times. The chain employs TRBV27 and TRBJ2-7; TRBD2 agrees at 15 bases. The J segment lost 4 bases and the V segment lost 6 bases, leaving 10 bases of the junction unmatched. In germline, CDR1 is MNHEY, CDR2 SMNVEV (reference sequence). The CDR3 runs 17 residues. DNA of the CDR3: TGTGCCAGCAGCCCCGGAAAGGGACTAGCGGGGGGTTACGAGCAGTACTTC. Translating gives CASSPGKGLAGGYEQYF.

This clonotype was recorded a few times. The rearrangement uses TRBV19 and TRBJ2-1; no clear D. The V gene lost 7 bases and the J gene lost 3 bases, with 10 bases spanning the gap. Germline V gene sequence: CDR1 LNHDA, CDR2 SQIVND (reference sequence). The CDR3 spans 13 residues. The CDR3 loop is CASKGGLYNEQFF. The CDR3 nucleotides read TGTGCCAGTAAGGGCGGCCTCTACAATGAGCAGTTCTTC.

V gene TRBV11-3 combines with J gene TRBJ2-5, with D perhaps matching TRBD1 (5 bases). The CDR3 length is 13 residues. The V end was cut by 5 bases, the J end by 4 bases, with 11 bases between. Germline V CDR1 and CDR2: SGHNT, YENEEA. The CDR3 protein is CASSPWQGETQYF. CDR3 nucleotides: TGTGCCAGCAGCCCTTGGCAGGGAGAGACCCAGTACTTC.

This chain joins TRBV6-5 and TRBJ2-3; possibly TRBD1 for D (5 bases). Germline V gene lookup returns CDR1 MNHEY and CDR2 SVGAGI. CDR3 length: 15 residues. V shed 3 bases and J shed 1 base, with 11 bases lying between them. The CDR3 region has the DNA TGTGCCAGCAGTTATGGACATCGGGGCACAGATACGCAGTATTTT. This codes for CASSYGHRGTDTQYF.

This clonotype has at least ten counts. The V and J genes are TRBV7-2 and TRBJ1-1; the D gene is possibly TRBD1 (5 bases). V was shortened by 2 bases and J by 8 bases, with 12 bases between the two germline ends. From germline, CDR1 is SGHTA and CDR2 FQGNSA. The CDR3 spans 13 residues. DNA of the CDR3: TGTGCCAGCAGCTTACGATTCTCAGGGGAAGCTTTCTTT. It codes for CASSLRFSGEAFF.

The chain links TRBV7-9 to TRBJ2-2, with 9 bases fitting TRBD2. Germline V gene sequence: CDR1 SEHNR, CDR2 FQNEAQ (reference sequence). The CDR3 is 18 amino acids. The ends lost 1 base at V and 1 base at J; junction bases unmatched: 7. The CDR3 region is CASSLGAGGLLNTGELFF. The CDR3 DNA follows: TGTGCCAGCAGCTTAGGAGCGGGAGGACTCCTGAACACCGGGGAGCTGTTTTTT. The full variable domain, its missing parts supplied by reference TRBV7-9 and TRBJ2-2, is DTGVSQNPRHKITKRGQNVTFRCDPISEHNRLYWYRQTLGQGPEFLTYFQNEAQLEKSRLLSDRFSAERPKGSFSTLEIQRTEQGDSAMYLCASSLGAGGLLNTGELFFGEGSRLTVL.

The genes are TRBV6-2 or TRBV6-3 and TRBJ2-5, with D unclear. CDR1 is MNHEY, CDR2 SVGEGT, per germline. This CDR3 is 14 amino acids long. V shed 6 bases and J shed 4 bases, with 15 bases lying between them. Here the CDR3 reads CASRRLKKGETQYF. CDR3 in DNA: TGTGCCAGCAGACGCCTCAAAAAGGGAGAGACCCAGTACTTC.

The chain has TRBV4-1 and TRBJ2-1; no definite D call. CDR1 and CDR2 (germline): MGHRA, YSYEKL. The length of the CDR3 is 14 residues. Trimming stripped 7 bases from V and 5 bases from J, with 15 bases between. The CDR3 sequence is CASTPMERNNEQFF. CDR3 sequence (DNA): TGCGCCAGCACCCCAATGGAACGGAACAATGAGCAGTTCTTC.

This clonotype came up a few times. V gene TRBV7-9 combines with J gene TRBJ2-3; D might be TRBD2 (6 bases). Germline CDR1 is SEHNR and CDR2 is FQNEAQ (reference sequence). Trimming left V 3 bases short and J 4 bases short, with 11 bases between. There are 14 residues in the CDR3. CDR3 in DNA: TGTGCCAGCAGCTTTCGGGGGAGCCCAGATACGCAGTATTTT. Translated: CASSFRGSPDTQYF.

This clonotype was seen repeatedly, ten times or more. V usage is TRBV12-3 or TRBV12-4 and J usage is TRBJ2-5; no reliable D call. CDR3 length: 13 amino acids. V lost 4 bases, J lost 4 bases, and 10 bases lay in between. This chain's CDR3 is CASSWPTAETQYF. CDR3 nucleotide sequence: TGTGCCAGCAGTTGGCCGACCGCAGAGACCCAGTACTTC.

This clonotype came up a few times. V usage is TRBV19 and J usage is TRBJ1-1; 9 nucleotides match TRBD1. The CDR3 has 15 amino acids. V lost 6 bases, J lost 1 base, and 6 bases stayed unmatched. Germline V lookup: CDR1 LNHDA, CDR2 SQIVND (reference sequence). CDR3 amino acids: CASSPTGGSNTEAFF. The CDR3 DNA sequence: TGTGCCAGTAGCCCTACAGGGGGCTCGAACACTGAAGCTTTCTTT.

The chain uses TRBV20-1 and TRBJ2-5; D unclear. Germline loops: CDR1 DFQATT, CDR2 SNEGSKA (reference sequence). Trimming pared 0 bases from V and 4 bases from J, leaving 18 bases between. CDR3 length: 16 amino acids. The CDR3 nucleotides read TGCAGTGCTAGAGATGGGGTCTTTATTGGTGGAGAGACCCAGTACTTC. It yields the protein CSARDGVFIGGETQYF.

In its sample, this clonotype was seen many times. This sequence joins TRBV7-2 and TRBJ2-3, with TRBD2 matching 9 bases. J was trimmed by 2 bases and V by 2 bases; bases with no gene match: 8. CDR3 length equals 17 residues. The V gene's germline CDR1 is SGHTA and CDR2 FQGNSA. The CDR3 loop is CASSLPLTSGNTDTQYF. The DNA of the CDR3 is TGTGCCAGCAGCTTACCCCTGACTAGCGGAAACACAGATACGCAGTATTTT. Complete variable domain (other parts from reference TRBV7-2 and TRBJ2-3): GAGVSQSPSNKVTEKGKDVELRCDPISGHTALYWYRQSLGQGLEFLIYFQGNSAPDKSGLPSDRFSAERTGGSVSTLTIQRTQQEDSAVYLCASSLPLTSGNTDTQYFGPGTRLTVL.

This chain uses TRBV10-1 with TRBJ2-1; maybe TRBD2 (6 bases). The germline V gene has CDR1 WNHNN and CDR2 SYGVQD (reference sequence). The V gene lost 6 bases and the J gene lost 3 bases, with 15 bases spanning the gap. The CDR3 is 15 residues long. The CDR3 nucleotides read TGCGCCAGCAGCTCCGGGACTCCCGTCTACAATGAGCAGTTCTTC. It encodes CASSSGTPVYNEQFF.

V gene TRBV20-1 combines with J gene TRBJ2-7; 12 positions agree with TRBD2. The V gene end was trimmed by 6 bases and the J gene end by 1 base; junction bases not matched to a gene: 4. The CDR3 has 14 residues. The germline gives CDR1 DFQATT, CDR2 SNEGSKA (reference sequence). Written as DNA, the CDR3 is TGCAGTGCGACACTAGCGGGAGGATCCTACGAGCAGTACTTC. As protein: CSATLAGGSYEQYF.

This clonotype was counted at least ten times. The chain has TRBV19 and TRBJ2-4, with D unresolved. The CDR3 has 14 residues. In germline, CDR1 is LNHDA, CDR2 SQIVND (reference sequence). The germline V and J ends were trimmed by 5 bases and 6 bases, with 14 bases remaining between them. CDR3 in amino acids: CASSQVGYRNIQYF. For the CDR3, the DNA is TGTGCCAGTAGTCAAGTTGGGTATCGAAACATTCAGTACTTC.

This clonotype has just a few counts. This rearrangement joins TRBV6-2 or TRBV6-3 to TRBJ2-3; no clear D gene. Trimming stripped 0 bases from V and 9 bases from J, with 7 bases between. Germline V CDR1 and CDR2: MNHEY, SVGEGT. This CDR3 has 12 amino acids. CDR3 nucleotides: TGTGCCAGCAGTTACTCGGCAGGAACGCAGTATTTT. Translating gives CASSYSAGTQYF.

The CDR3 spells CARSPWAGGRDTQYF. Here the CDR3 DNA reads TGTGCCAGAAGCCCCTGGGCGGGGGGCCGGGATACGCAGTATTTT. J is TRBJ2-3 and V is TRBV7-2, with TRBD2 identical over 8 bases. Looked up from germline, CDR1 is SGHTA and CDR2 is FQGNSA. V lost 9 bases, J lost 6 bases, and 14 bases stayed unmatched. This CDR3 spans 15 amino acids.

The chain carries TRBV4-2 and TRBJ1-5, with D hard to call. CDR3 length: 16 amino acids. V was clipped by 1 base and J by 1 base, with 11 bases between them. CDR1 and CDR2 (germline): LGHNA, YNFKEQ. As DNA, the CDR3 is TGTGCCAGCAGCCAAGGGGAAGGGTGGAGCAATCAGCCCCAGCATTTT. It is translated as CASSQGEGWSNQPQHF.

The chain links TRBV5-6 to TRBJ1-6; possibly TRBD1 for D (5 bases). V was shortened by 2 bases and J by 8 bases, with 14 bases between the two germline ends. Germline CDR1 reads SGHDT; CDR2 reads YYEEEE. The CDR3 has 15 residues. The CDR3 reads CASSFGGVTDSPLHF. The CDR3 nucleotides are TGTGCCAGCAGCTTCGGGGGGGTAACCGATTCACCCCTCCACTTT.

This clonotype was detected many times. The chain has TRBV7-2 and TRBJ1-4; perhaps TRBD1 as D (5 bases). With 2 bases removed from V and 3 bases from J, the gap between germline ends came to 13 bases. The CDR3 sequence is 16 residues long. Germline V CDR1 and CDR2: SGHTA, FQGNSA. CDR3: CASSLQGQAANEKLFF. DNA for the CDR3: TGTGCCAGCAGCTTACAGGGTCAGGCGGCTAATGAAAAACTGTTTTTT.

This clonotype has at least ten counts. V gene TRBV7-2 combines with J gene TRBJ2-1, with 9 bases lining up with TRBD2. The germline V gene has CDR1 SGHTA and CDR2 FQGNSA. The CDR3 totals 14 residues. After removal of 4 bases from V and 9 bases from J, the junction contained 7 bases not matched to a gene. This CDR3 reads CASSSGLALPEQFF. CDR3 sequence (DNA): TGTGCCAGCAGCTCGGGACTAGCTTTACCTGAGCAGTTCTTC.